This T cell receptor beta chain was retrieved from a study of T cells in Graves' hyperthyroidism and ophthalmopathy. Study observations and caveats: Blood also carried most thyroid clonotypes expanded above 0.001.

This clonotype occurred many times. What it recognizes is unknown. Germline V gene sequence: CDR1 DFQATT, CDR2 SNEGSKA (reference sequence). The V gene end was trimmed by 5 bases and the J gene end by 4 bases; junction bases not matched to a gene: 3. The length of the CDR3 is 13 residues. RNA transcripts served as the template for amplifying TCR beta CDR3 regions. The HTBI primer set drove a first-round RT-PCR of the TCR CDR3. TCRdb used MiXCR to reprocess the multiplex PCR reads, holding one entry per CDR3 protein. In the table there are fewer than 250,000 distinct CDR3 sequences, approximately 23% of which are singletons. The PBMCs were sourced from fresh peripheral blood (approximately 9.6 ml).

The rearrangement uses TRBV20-1 and TRBJ1-5, with 9 bases lining up with TRBD1. The TCR was taken from a woman aged 40 to 49 with Graves' ophthalmopathy. Sequenced input: blood. This chain's CDR3 is CSAPTGGNQPQHF. Here the CDR3 DNA reads TGCAGTGCTCCGACAGGGGGTAATCAGCCCCAGCATTTT.